These 24 T cell receptor beta chains were all obtained from the same sample, sequenced in a study of cytomegalovirus exposure and HLA in healthy donors. The PCR ran on 60 Vbeta and 13 Jbeta primers. The table came from immunoSEQ multiplex PCR; TCRdb's copy has only in-frame clones and leaves some out. The data show roughly 80,000 clones, and the top ten clones hold about 0.6%. Sample: PBMCs. These TCRs come from a man in his fifties or sixties in good health and CMV-seronegative.

The chain joins TRBV19 to TRBJ1-6; 10 bases fit TRBD1. There are 15 residues in the CDR3. Germline V CDR1 and CDR2: LNHDA, SQIVND (reference sequence). Germline trimming cut 4 bases from V and 10 bases from J; bases unmatched to any gene: 7. As DNA, the CDR3 is TGTGCCAGTAGTAGGGCCGGGACAGGGGAGTCACCCCTCCACTTT. Translating gives CASSRAGTGESPLHF.

This chain connects TRBV27 to TRBJ2-2; 7 bases are shared with TRBD1. The germline V gene encodes CDR1 MNHEY and CDR2 SMNVEV (reference sequence). V was pared by 3 bases and J by 6 bases, with 7 bases of the junction left unmatched. The CDR3 is 15 amino acids. CDR3 sequence: CASSFLPGGAGELFF. Here the CDR3 DNA reads TGTGCCAGCAGTTTCCTGCCAGGGGGTGCCGGGGAGCTGTTTTTT.

This rearrangement joins TRBV27 to TRBJ2-7; 9 positions match TRBD1. The CDR3 spans 16 residues. Trimming took 5 bases from V and 3 from J; bases not matched to a gene: 11. CDR1 MNHEY and CDR2 SMNVEV come from the germline V gene (reference sequence). The CDR3 DNA reads as TGTGCCAGCAGTGCACTGCAAGACAGGGGGGACTACGAGCAGTACTTC. Translating it yields CASSALQDRGDYEQYF.

This chain connects TRBV2 to TRBJ2-1, with 9 nucleotides matching TRBD1. The V and J ends lost 1 base and 1 base, in that order; junction bases with no gene match: 5. Germline lookup yields CDR1 SNHLY and CDR2 FYNNEI. The CDR3 loop spans 17 amino acids. The CDR3 sequence is CASSEDGGQGSYNEQFF. The CDR3 DNA follows: TGTGCCAGCAGTGAAGATGGGGGACAGGGATCCTACAATGAGCAGTTCTTC.

As to this clone: Other DNA variants within this sample encode the same CDR3. The V call is TRBV6-5, the J call TRBJ2-7, with D maybe TRBD2 (6 bases). Trimming left V 0 bases short and J 4 bases short, with 10 bases between. Per the germline V gene, CDR1 is MNHEY and CDR2 is SVGAGI. This CDR3 contains 14 residues. The CDR3 DNA follows: TGTGCCAGCAGTTACTCAGGTGGGGGGTACGAGCAGTACTTC. It specifies CASSYSGGGYEQYF.

This chain joins TRBV4-3 and TRBJ1-1; possibly TRBD1 for D (6 bases). V lost 0 bases, J lost 1 base, and 12 bases lay in between. Germline lookup yields CDR1 LGHNA and CDR2 YSLEER. The CDR3 covers 16 residues. For the CDR3, the DNA is TGCGCCAGCAGCCAAGATAGAGACAGGAAGAACACTGAAGCTTTCTTT. Protein product: CASSQDRDRKNTEAFF.

Concerning this clone: Other DNA sequences in this sample translate to the same CDR3. The chain combines TRBV28 with TRBJ1-4, with 8 bases lining up with TRBD1. V lost 5 bases to trimming and J lost 8 bases; unmatched junction nucleotides: 7. The CDR3 loop spans 14 amino acids. CDR1 and CDR2 from the germline V gene are MDHEN and SYDVKM. The CDR3 is CASSNGQGAEKLFF. CDR3 coding DNA: TGTGCCAGCAGTAACGGACAGGGAGCCGAAAAACTGTTTTTT.

The chain employs TRBV2 and TRBJ2-7; 10 bases align to TRBD1. V lost 7 bases to trimming and J lost 5 bases; unmatched junction nucleotides: 8. The CDR3 has 14 amino acids. Germline-derived CDR1 and CDR2 are SNHLY and FYNNEI. CDR3 sequence (DNA): TGTGCCAGCAAGGGGACAGGGGCGGTCGACGAGCAGTACTTC. Translating gives CASKGTGAVDEQYF.

V usage is TRBV2 and J usage is TRBJ2-5, with D perhaps matching TRBD1 (6 bases). V was trimmed by 7 bases and J by 3 bases, leaving 12 bases between them. The germline V gene has CDR1 SNHLY and CDR2 FYNNEI. The CDR3 is 13 amino acids. The CDR3 bases are TGTGCCAGCATAGGACAGCGTAAAGAGACCCAGTACTTC. This codes for CASIGQRKETQYF.

The chain combines TRBV5-1 with TRBJ1-4; D possibly corresponds to TRBD1 (5 bases). CDR1 is SGHRS and CDR2 is YFSETQ in the germline V gene. CDR3 length equals 16 residues. Trimming stripped 4 bases from V and 3 bases from J, with 16 bases between. The CDR3 DNA sequence: TGCGCCAGCAGCCCGCGGGCGGGGCCTTCTAATGAAAAACTGTTTTTT. Translated, it gives CASSPRAGPSNEKLFF.

The V gene is TRBV4-3, the J gene TRBJ2-7; D ambiguous. V lost 0 bases and J lost 3, with 9 bases in between. The CDR3 is 14 residues long. Germline lookup yields CDR1 LGHNA and CDR2 YSLEER. The CDR3 spells CASSQDRANYEQYF. CDR3 coding DNA: TGCGCCAGCAGCCAAGATCGAGCCAACTACGAGCAGTACTTC.

This chain joins TRBV5-1 and TRBJ1-2, with D perhaps TRBD1 (5 bases). Between the trimmed V and J ends, which lost 0 bases and 3 bases, there was a span of 9 bases. Germline CDR1 SGHRS, CDR2 YFSETQ. The CDR3 totals 14 residues. CDR3 residues: CASSLEPGDYGYTF. As DNA, the CDR3 is TGCGCCAGCAGCTTGGAGCCGGGGGACTATGGCTACACCTTC.

The V call is TRBV6-6, the J call TRBJ1-2; no firm D call. Trimming removed 0 bases from V and 2 bases from J, with 7 bases in between. The CDR3 spans 14 residues. Germline V gene data show CDR1 as MNHNY and CDR2 as SVGAGI (reference sequence). The CDR3: CASSYSVGNYGYTF. Written as DNA, the CDR3 is TGTGCCAGCAGTTACTCGGTCGGGAACTATGGCTACACCTTC.

The chain joins TRBV7-9 to TRBJ2-1; tentatively, D is TRBD1 (5 bases). Deletions cut 6 bases from V and 4 bases from J, with 22 bases between. The CDR3 is 17 residues long. The germline gives CDR1 SEHNR, CDR2 FQNEAQ (reference sequence). CDR3 region: CASSKTDQSTSYNEQFF. CDR3 DNA sequence: TGTGCCAGCAGTAAGACAGACCAAAGTACCTCGTACAATGAGCAGTTCTTC.

The CDR3 nucleotides read TGCGCCAGCAGCTTGGGACAGGGTGGCAATCAGCCCCAGCATTTT. Encoded protein: CASSLGQGGNQPQHF. This chain uses TRBV5-1 with TRBJ1-5, with TRBD1 matching 7 bases. CDR1 and CDR2 from the germline V gene are SGHRS and YFSETQ. The CDR3 loop spans 15 amino acids. Trimming cost V 0 bases and J 2 bases; bases outside gene matches: 2.

The chain joins TRBV27 to TRBJ2-3; no firm D call. This CDR3 spans 13 amino acids. CDR1 and CDR2 (germline): MNHEY, SMNVEV (reference sequence). With 0 bases removed from V and 4 bases from J, the gap between germline ends came to 5 bases. CDR3 region: CASSLSVADTQYF. CDR3 bases: TGTGCCAGCAGTTTATCCGTCGCAGATACGCAGTATTTT.

The rearrangement links TRBV7-2 to TRBJ2-5; 9 nucleotides line up with TRBD2. The CDR3 consists of 13 residues. CDR1 and CDR2 from the germline V gene are SGHTA and FQGNSA. V lost 5 bases to trimming and J lost 9 bases; unmatched junction nucleotides: 7. Here the CDR3 reads CASSPGTSRAQYF. The CDR3 DNA follows: TGTGCCAGCAGCCCAGGGACTAGCCGGGCCCAGTACTTC. Full variable domain (remainder filled in from reference TRBV7-2 and TRBJ2-5): GAGVSQSPSNKVTEKGKDVELRCDPISGHTALYWYRQSLGQGLEFLIYFQGNSAPDKSGLPSDRFSAERTGGSVSTLTIQRTQQEDSAVYLCASSPGTSRAQYFGPGTRLLVL.

This chain links TRBV19 with TRBJ2-3; 9 bases are a match to TRBD1. Germline CDR1 is LNHDA and CDR2 is SQIVND (reference sequence). V gave up 5 bases and J gave up 5 bases; unmatched junction bases: 5. The CDR3 is 14 residues long. CDR3 region: CASSSTGGRDTQYF. DNA for the CDR3: TGTGCCAGTAGTTCGACAGGGGGTAGAGATACGCAGTATTTT.

V usage is TRBV4-2 and J usage is TRBJ1-6; TRBD1 matches 7 bases. Germline V gene sequence: CDR1 LGHNA, CDR2 YNFKEQ. This CDR3 has 16 residues. J gave up 8 bases and V 0 bases, and 7 bases lay outside the gene matches. The CDR3 region has the DNA TGTGCCAGCAGCCAAGATAGGGGGCCCGGCGATTCACCCCTCCACTTT. Translated, it gives CASSQDRGPGDSPLHF.

The V gene is TRBV2, the J gene TRBJ1-1; D not certain. Trimming pared 7 bases from V and 10 bases from J, leaving 16 bases between. CDR1 and CDR2 from the germline V gene are SNHLY and FYNNEI. The CDR3 runs 12 residues. CDR3 DNA sequence: TGTGCCAGCAAGCCAGGCCCCCTGGGAGCTTTCTTT. Protein sequence: CASKPGPLGAFF.

The genes are TRBV7-9 and TRBJ2-7; TRBD2 might be the D (6 bases). This CDR3 comprises 16 residues. Germline V gene sequence: CDR1 SEHNR, CDR2 FQNEAQ (reference sequence). V lost 1 base and J 3 bases, leaving 16 bases between the germline ends. The CDR3 nucleotides are TGTGCCAGCAGCTTAGGTTTAAGGCGGGGCCACTACGAGCAGTACTTC. It yields the protein CASSLGLRRGHYEQYF. The whole variable domain, remainder taken from reference TRBV7-9 and TRBJ2-7, is DTGVSQNPRHKITKRGQNVTFRCDPISEHNRLYWYRQTLGQGPEFLTYFQNEAQLEKSRLLSDRFSAERPKGSFSTLEIQRTEQGDSAMYLCASSLGLRRGHYEQYFGPGTRLTVT.

The V call is TRBV7-3, the J call TRBJ2-2, with TRBD2 identical over 7 bases. Germline V gene lookup returns CDR1 SGHTA and CDR2 FQGTGA. The CDR3 is 15 residues long. V lost 5 bases and J lost 3; bases outside the gene matches: 6. CDR3 protein: CASSPMGRDTGELFF. The CDR3 region has the DNA TGTGCCAGCAGCCCGATGGGGAGGGACACCGGGGAGCTGTTTTTT.

The chain joins TRBV6-6 to TRBJ1-5; 7 nucleotides match TRBD1. Germline CDR1 is MNHNY and CDR2 is SVGAGI (reference sequence). V gave up 8 bases and J gave up 3 bases; unmatched junction bases: 7. This CDR3 contains 14 residues. The CDR3 coding sequence is TGTGCCAGCCGAGGGGGCTGGGACAATCAGCCCCAGCATTTT. As protein: CASRGGWDNQPQHF.

The rearrangement links TRBV5-1 to TRBJ1-1; possible D gene TRBD1, 5 bases. The CDR3 sequence is 20 residues long. V gave up 2 bases and J gave up 0 bases, with 26 bases separating them. Germline V CDR1 and CDR2: SGHRS, YFSETQ. The CDR3: CASSFLPRSRESRMNTEAFF. CDR3 DNA sequence: TGCGCCAGCAGCTTCCTACCGCGGAGCAGGGAATCAAGGATGAACACTGAAGCTTTCTTT.